This passage covers 17 T cell receptor beta chains from one sample sequenced in a study of T cell responses to AZD1222 COVID-19 vaccine. This table comes from immunoSEQ multiplex PCR, and its TCRdb copy is limited to in-frame clones, with some not included. The sample yields roughly 55,000 clones, about 85% seen once. The sample was peripheral blood, taken on day 0 of AZD1222 vaccination. All receptors derive from an adult in good health.

In DNA, the CDR3 is TGTGCCTGGAGTATGGGGACAGGGGGCTCTGGAAACACCATATATTTT. Encoded protein: CAWSMGTGGSGNTIYF. This chain uses TRBV30 with TRBJ1-3, with 11 bases fitting TRBD1. Per germline, CDR1 GTSNPN and CDR2 SVGIG (reference sequence). The J segment lost 0 bases and the V segment lost 2 bases, leaving 3 bases of the junction unmatched. The CDR3 loop spans 16 amino acids. The entire variable domain, with the rest obtained from reference TRBV30 and TRBJ1-3, is as follows: SQTIHQWPATLVQPVGSPLSLECTVEGTSNPNLYWYRQAAGRGLQLLFYSVGIGQISSEVPQNLSASRPQDRQFILSSKKLLLSDSGFYLCAWSMGTGGSGNTIYFGEGSWLTVV.

This chain links TRBV28 with TRBJ1-6; D is unresolved. Looked up from germline, CDR1 is MDHEN and CDR2 is SYDVKM. V lost 1 base to trimming and J lost 2 bases, with 9 bases between them. The CDR3 spans 16 residues. CDR3 sequence reads: CASSLSLATYNSPLHF. The DNA of the CDR3 is TGTGCCAGCAGTTTATCACTAGCCACCTATAATTCACCCCTCCACTTT.

A few counts support this clone. The chain couples TRBV19 to TRBJ1-5; a possible D gene is TRBD1 (5 bases). The CDR3 loop spans 14 amino acids. Trimming cost V 5 bases and J 2 bases, with 10 bases left between them. CDR1 and CDR2 from the germline V gene are LNHDA and SQIVND (reference sequence). CDR3 sequence (DNA): TGTGCCAGTAGTGTCCGGGACGGCAATCAGCCCCAGCATTTT. Protein: CASSVRDGNQPQHF. The variable domain in full, completed from reference TRBV19 and TRBJ1-5, reads DGGITQSPKYLFRKEGQNVTLSCEQNLNHDAMYWYRQDPGQGLRLIYYSQIVNDFQKGDIAEGYSVSREKKESFPLTVTSAQKNPTAFYLCASSVRDGNQPQHFGDGTRLSIL.

The chain couples TRBV19 to TRBJ1-3; D gene uncertain. The CDR3 loop spans 18 amino acids. V was trimmed by 11 bases and J by 0 bases, leaving 26 bases between them. The V gene's germline CDR1 is LNHDA and CDR2 SQIVND (reference sequence). The CDR3 DNA sequence: TGTGCCTCGAGGGCACCCGATTGGGGTAAGCCCTCTGGAAACACCATATATTTT. Encoded protein: CASRAPDWGKPSGNTIYF.

This clone appeared a single time. The rearrangement joins TRBV3-1 (or the pseudogene TRBV3-2) to TRBJ2-1, with a weak D call TRBD1 (6 bases). This CDR3 has 17 residues. V was shortened by 5 bases and J by 3 bases, with 20 bases between the two germline ends. Germline V gene data show CDR1 as LGHDT and CDR2 as YNNKEL (reference sequence). This CDR3 reads CASSGRSGTRSYNEQFF. DNA of the CDR3: TGTGCCAGCAGCGGCAGATCCGGGACACGGAGCTACAATGAGCAGTTCTTC.

Here the CDR3 DNA reads TGTGCCAGTAGTCCTCTCCTTGTACTAGCGGGGGACCTATACGAGCAGTACTTC. Encoded protein: CASSPLLVLAGDLYEQYF. This chain uses TRBV19 with TRBJ2-7; 11 positions match TRBD2. Germline trimming cut 5 bases from V and 4 bases from J; bases unmatched to any gene: 16. CDR1 LNHDA and CDR2 SQIVND come from the germline V gene (reference sequence). The CDR3 is made up of 18 amino acids.

The rearrangement joins TRBV15 to TRBJ1-4; D is unresolved. The CDR3 consists of 16 residues. From germline, CDR1 is LNHNV and CDR2 YYDKDF (reference sequence). Trimming removed 0 bases at V and 0 bases at J, with 8 bases between. The DNA for the CDR3 is TGTGCCACCAGCAGAGATGTGGGGTCAACTAATGAAAAACTGTTTTTT. It translates to CATSRDVGSTNEKLFF.

CDR3 DNA: TGTGCCAGCAGCTTGCAGGGTTCTGGTGGCTACACCTTC. This translates into CASSLQGSGGYTF. The chain links TRBV7-2 to TRBJ1-2, with D possibly matching TRBD1 (5 bases). Germline V CDR1 and CDR2: SGHTA, FQGNSA. This CDR3 contains 13 residues. With 3 bases removed from V and 7 bases from J, the gap between germline ends came to 12 bases.

The rearrangement uses TRBV29-1 and TRBJ2-7; D possibly corresponds to TRBD2 (7 bases). The V end lost 3 bases, the J end lost 5 bases, and 14 bases lay between the germline ends. Per germline, CDR1 SQVTM and CDR2 ANQGSEA. The CDR3 totals 13 residues. CDR3 loop: CSVDWQGRDEQYF. CDR3 bases: TGCAGCGTTGATTGGCAGGGGAGGGACGAGCAGTACTTC.

The chain recombines TRBV28 with TRBJ2-4; D not certain. Germline V gives CDR1 MDHEN, CDR2 SYDVKM. The V end lost 2 bases, the J end lost 8 bases, and 10 bases lay between the germline ends. The CDR3 has 13 amino acids. The CDR3 DNA reads TGTGCCAGCAGTTTAGTTCATCTTGACATTCAGTACTTC. Translated, it gives CASSLVHLDIQYF.

The gene calls are TRBV12-3 or TRBV12-4 and TRBJ1-3; D not certain. V was trimmed by 8 bases and J by 0 bases, leaving 8 bases between them. The CDR3 is made up of 13 amino acids. CDR3 amino acids: CASRQTSGNTIYF. As DNA, the CDR3 is TGTGCCAGCCGCCAGACCTCTGGAAACACCATATATTTT.

The gene calls are TRBV9 and TRBJ1-6, with 12 bases aligning to TRBD1. The CDR3 has 14 residues. Per germline, CDR1 SGDLS and CDR2 YYNGEE. Unmatched junction bases numbered 3, after V lost 3 bases and J lost 11 bases. The CDR3 DNA is TGTGCCAGCAGCGGCCGGGACAGGGGGCCACCCCTCCACTTT. Its protein product is CASSGRDRGPPLHF.

V and J are TRBV5-6 and TRBJ1-2; TRBD1 aligns across 7 bases. The CDR3 spans 17 residues. Looked up from germline, CDR1 is SGHDT and CDR2 is YYEEEE. V shed 1 base, J shed 3 bases, and the junction held 12 bases outside the gene matches. The CDR3 spells CASSLSTGSHFYYGYTF. The CDR3, as DNA: TGTGCCAGCAGCTTGTCGACAGGGTCCCACTTCTACTATGGCTACACCTTC. Complete variable domain (other parts from reference TRBV5-6 and TRBJ1-2): DAGVTQSPTHLIKTRGQQVTLRCSPKSGHDTVSWYQQALGQGPQFIFQYYEEEERQRGNFPDRFSGHQFPNYSSELNVNALLLGDSALYLCASSLSTGSHFYYGYTFGSGTRLTVV.

The chain joins TRBV19 to TRBJ2-7; D perhaps matches TRBD1 (5 bases). Germline CDR1 and CDR2: LNHDA and SQIVND (reference sequence). The CDR3 totals 13 residues. The V and J ends lost 8 bases and 3 bases respectively, with 14 bases between them. The CDR3: CASSAAGHYEQYF. DNA of the CDR3: TGTGCCAGTTCCGCGGCAGGGCACTACGAGCAGTACTTC.

In its sample, this clone was seen once. J is TRBJ1-1 and V is TRBV30; D perhaps matches TRBD1 (5 bases). The CDR3 is 11 amino acids. Trimming removed 1 base at V and 7 bases at J, with 7 bases between. Germline CDR1 and CDR2: GTSNPN and SVGIG (reference sequence). The CDR3 sequence is CAWSGGVEAFF. For the CDR3, the DNA is TGTGCCTGGAGTGGGGGGGTTGAAGCTTTCTTT. The full variable domain, completed using reference TRBV30 and TRBJ1-1, is SQTIHQWPATLVQPVGSPLSLECTVEGTSNPNLYWYRQAAGRGLQLLFYSVGIGQISSEVPQNLSASRPQDRQFILSSKKLLLSDSGFYLCAWSGGVEAFFGQGTRLTVV.

This sequence joins TRBV19 and TRBJ1-5; D not certain. Germline CDR1 LNHDA, CDR2 SQIVND (reference sequence). Trimming took off 3 bases at V and 1 base at J, with 16 bases between the two ends. The CDR3 is 17 amino acids. This CDR3 reads CASSISGLGRSNQPQHF. In DNA form, the CDR3 reads TGTGCCAGTAGTATTTCCGGCTTAGGACGAAGCAATCAGCCCCAGCATTTT. The complete variable domain, with remaining parts taken from reference TRBV19 and TRBJ1-5, reads DGGITQSPKYLFRKEGQNVTLSCEQNLNHDAMYWYRQDPGQGLRLIYYSQIVNDFQKGDIAEGYSVSREKKESFPLTVTSAQKNPTAFYLCASSISGLGRSNQPQHFGDGTRLSIL.

The chain recombines TRBV7-9 with TRBJ2-5, with TRBD1 matching 7 bases. The CDR3 is made up of 13 amino acids. Germline trimming cut 3 bases from V and 5 bases from J; bases unmatched to any gene: 3. The germline V gene encodes CDR1 SEHNR and CDR2 FQNEAQ (reference sequence). CDR3 sequence reads: CASSFNRGETQYF. The CDR3 coding sequence is TGTGCCAGCAGCTTTAACAGGGGTGAGACCCAGTACTTC.